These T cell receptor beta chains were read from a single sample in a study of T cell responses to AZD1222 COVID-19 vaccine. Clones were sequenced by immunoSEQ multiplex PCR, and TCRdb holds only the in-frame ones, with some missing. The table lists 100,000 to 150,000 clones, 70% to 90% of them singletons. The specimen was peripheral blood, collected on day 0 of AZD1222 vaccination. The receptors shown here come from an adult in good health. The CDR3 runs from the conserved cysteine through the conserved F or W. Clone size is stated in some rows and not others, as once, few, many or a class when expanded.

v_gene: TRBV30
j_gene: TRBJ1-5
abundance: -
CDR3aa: CAWAKTGDQPQHF

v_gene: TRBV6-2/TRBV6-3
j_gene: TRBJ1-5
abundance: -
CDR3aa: CASSYFGDRPQHF

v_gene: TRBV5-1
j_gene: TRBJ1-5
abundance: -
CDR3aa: CASSLGGSNQPQHF

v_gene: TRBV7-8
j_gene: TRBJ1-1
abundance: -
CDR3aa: CASSLWTGTDTEAFF

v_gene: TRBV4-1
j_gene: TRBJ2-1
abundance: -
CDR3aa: CASSLPKGGGRLNEQFF

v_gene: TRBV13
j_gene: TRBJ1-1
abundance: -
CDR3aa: CASSGAGGKTEAFF

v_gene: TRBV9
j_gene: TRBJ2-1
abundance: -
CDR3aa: CASSGHARGAYNEQFF

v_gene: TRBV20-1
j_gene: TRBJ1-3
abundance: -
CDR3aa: CSASLGHSGNTIYF

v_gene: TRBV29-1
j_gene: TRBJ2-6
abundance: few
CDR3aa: CSVKWTGQTTGANVLTF

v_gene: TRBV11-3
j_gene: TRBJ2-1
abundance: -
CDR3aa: CASSSGEYNEQFF

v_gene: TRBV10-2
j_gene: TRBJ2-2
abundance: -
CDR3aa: CASSAASGQTGELFF

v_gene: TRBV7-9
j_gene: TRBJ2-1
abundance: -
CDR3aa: CASSLGLAGSTRYDEQFF

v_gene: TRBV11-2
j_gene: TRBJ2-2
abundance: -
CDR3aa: CASSLDTRGTGYTGELFF

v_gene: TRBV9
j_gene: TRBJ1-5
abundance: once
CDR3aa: CANSPDSRRQPQHF

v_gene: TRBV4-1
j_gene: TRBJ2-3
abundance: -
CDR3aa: CASRHTETSTDTQYF

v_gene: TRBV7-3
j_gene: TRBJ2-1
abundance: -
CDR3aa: CASSLGVADNEQFF